This TCR beta chain was sequenced in a study of cytomegalovirus exposure and HLA in healthy donors. The CDR3 loop spans 13 amino acids. V lost 6 bases, J lost 4 bases, and 12 bases lay in between. The germline V gene encodes CDR1 ENHRY and CDR2 SYGVKD. Vbeta (60) and Jbeta (13) primers were used in the PCR. TCRdb keeps only in-frame clones here, not all; method: immunoSEQ multiplex PCR. The data hold under 200,000 clones, with 70% to 85% observed a single time. The sequencing sample was made of PBMCs. The TCR comes from a man over 45 in good health and CMV-seropositive. V gene TRBV10-3 combines with J gene TRBJ2-5, with D uncertain. The CDR3 DNA is TGTGCCATCAGCTTAAATCTCCTAGAGACCCAGTACTTC. Translation: CAISLNLLETQYF.